This record concerns one TCR beta chain sequence. This clone has a single count. Its recognized antigen is unknown. The sample holds no much larger clone one base away, and base qualities are not on file. Using the deep immunoSEQ assay, multiplex PCR amplified TCR CDR3 regions from genomic DNA. Extracted genomic DNA from each cell subset was distributed evenly across all wells of several immunoSEQ 96-well plates, and each plate was treated as a replicate. For sorted subsets, 150 to 200 ng genomic DNA, equal to some 30,000 T cell genomes, was loaded into each replicate PCR. The purified libraries were quantified using a Qubit 3.0 fluorometer, sized with a Bioanalyzer 2100, and then quantified again using the KAPA Library Quantification kit. Each immunoSEQ 96-well plate was sequenced on its own single-read 150-cycle Illumina NextSeq 550 flow cell. In the original analysis: Because the immunoSEQ output included only junctional sequences and no quality scores, the filtering could not be the same as the filtering used for full-length reads. To assign V/J genes and CDR3, sequences were annotated using PyIR, a Python wrapper for IgBLAST v1.9, with IMGT germline references. Any read was removed if the V/J assignment was weak (E-value above 1e-6), the CDR3 was missing, or the read contained stop codons, out-of-frame junctions, or ambiguous translated residues. V3J clonotypes were defined by identical inferred V gene, J gene, and CDR3 amino acid sequence. To compute the percentage overlap between repertoires, the number of shared unique clonotypes was divided by the size of the smaller repertoire. Repertoire richness was assessed with RTK rarefaction, the Chao1 estimator, and Recon v2.1 estimates of unobserved clonotypes. For all TCRbeta clonotypes obtained by the gDNA method from a few donors, generation probabilities were computed with OLGA. TCRdb took over this immuneACCESS table, retaining in-frame rearrangements with V and J assigned. Such tables are incomplete; in checked studies, under half of the missing clones stem from an unresolved V gene, and the remainder is unexplained. The DNA gave D and trimming, while V, J and clone size come from that table. This sample is represented by a few hundred thousand clones; almost 97% of them were singletons. The ten largest clones capture about 0.057% of the sample.

The sample belongs to a study of shared clonotypes between healthy human individuals (dated by TCRdb to the early 2020s). Context from the whole study: A few men and two women, aged 18 to 49 years, made up the cohort. Per donor, three plates each were used for CD4 naive and CD4 memory, two for CD8 naive, and one for CD8 memory. To estimate repertoire size and how much clonotype sharing occurs between individuals, the study deeply sequenced the blood TCR repertoires of about five healthy adults. To increase sequencing depth and limit assay-specific biases, different laboratories used diverse techniques to prepare libraries and sequence TCR repertoires. Each donor's leukapheresis produced roughly between about 0.9 and 9.5 billion PBMCs. Beyond this particular receptor, the publication reports: Compared with non-shared clonotypes, clonotypes shared by all four sorted-subset donors had higher generation probabilities. Pairwise subsampling led to the expectation that sequencing depth would affect the degree of clonotype sharing among donors. Because the study included only a small number of donors, the genetic and exposure-history diversity represented was limited. Sampling was restricted to blood, and TCR repertoires in tissues likely differ from the TCR repertoires found in blood. Rarefaction of sorted-subset datasets indicated incomplete sequencing despite the large sequencing depth. When a handful of donors were compared, the shared fraction of clonotypes was about 5.2% for naive CD4, about 4% for naive CD8, roughly 2.3% for memory CD4, and 0.35% to 0.4% for memory CD8. Estimated clonotype richness was generally larger for naive than for memory subsets.

Healthy HIV-negative adults with no recently reported acute infections or vaccinations were included as donors. Only Caucasian adults living in Nashville, Tennessee, USA were represented among the donors. Magnetic negative selection was used to enrich CD4+ T cells, after which naive cells were positively selected on CD45RA and the negative fraction became the memory subset. Blood was obtained by leukapheresis, after which PBMCs were separated by Ficoll-Histopaque density gradient centrifugation and cryopreserved in liquid nitrogen vapor phase. Purity and quantity of every magnetically sorted T cell population were checked by analytical flow cytometry. Genomic DNA was isolated from every sorted fraction and measured by UV absorbance on a Nanodrop 2000c. Taken from cysteine to phenylalanine, the CDR3 has 13 residues. The only DNA kept is the CDR3, 39 bases in frame from the first base. Based on the germline V gene, the CDR1 and CDR2 sequences are SGHDN and FVKESK. Between the V and J ends, shortened by 5 bases and 8 bases respectively, the junction contains 15 bases.

The receptor was isolated from a woman aged 30 to 39 in good health. Sequences were obtained from naive CD4+ T cells sorted from blood. The cell subset or site label, as the study defines it: CD45RA+ positively selected. This receptor chain uses TRBV14 and TRBJ1-1; the D gene lacks a confident call. The DNA reads TGTGCCAGCAGCACAACCGGCAGGACGGAAGCTTTCTTT. Its protein reads: CASSTTGRTEAFF.